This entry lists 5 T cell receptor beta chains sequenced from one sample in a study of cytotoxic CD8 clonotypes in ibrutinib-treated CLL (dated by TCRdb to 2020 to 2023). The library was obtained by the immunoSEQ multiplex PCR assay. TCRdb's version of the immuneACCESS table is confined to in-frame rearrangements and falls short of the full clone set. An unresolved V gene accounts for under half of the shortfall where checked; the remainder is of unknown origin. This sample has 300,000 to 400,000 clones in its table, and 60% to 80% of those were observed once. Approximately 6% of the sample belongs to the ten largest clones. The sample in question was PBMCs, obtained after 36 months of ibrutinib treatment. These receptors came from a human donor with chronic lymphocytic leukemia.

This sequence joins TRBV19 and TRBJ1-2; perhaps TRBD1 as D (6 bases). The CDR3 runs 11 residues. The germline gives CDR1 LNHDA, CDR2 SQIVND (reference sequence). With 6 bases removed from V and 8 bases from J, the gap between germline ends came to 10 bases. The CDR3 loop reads CASRQGGGYTF. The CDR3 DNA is TGTGCCAGTAGACAGGGCGGGGGCTACACCTTC.

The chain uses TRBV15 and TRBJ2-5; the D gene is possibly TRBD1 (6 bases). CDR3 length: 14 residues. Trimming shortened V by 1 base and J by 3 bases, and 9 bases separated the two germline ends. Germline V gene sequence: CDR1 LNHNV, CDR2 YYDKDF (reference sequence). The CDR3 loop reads CATSRVTGKETQYF. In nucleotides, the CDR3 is TGTGCCACCAGCAGAGTAACAGGGAAAGAGACCCAGTACTTC. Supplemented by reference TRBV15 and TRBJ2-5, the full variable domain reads DAMVIQNPRYQVTQFGKPVTLSCSQTLNHNVMYWYQQKSSQAPKLLFHYYDKDFNNEADTPDNFQSRRPNTSFCFLDIRSPGLGDTAMYLCATSRVTGKETQYFGPGTRLLVL.

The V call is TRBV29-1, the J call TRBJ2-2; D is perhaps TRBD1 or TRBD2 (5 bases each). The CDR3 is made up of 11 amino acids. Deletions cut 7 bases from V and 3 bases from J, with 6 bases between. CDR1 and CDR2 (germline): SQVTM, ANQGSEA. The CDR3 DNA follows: TGCAGCGGGGGACACACCGGGGAGCTGTTTTTT. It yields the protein CSGGHTGELFF.

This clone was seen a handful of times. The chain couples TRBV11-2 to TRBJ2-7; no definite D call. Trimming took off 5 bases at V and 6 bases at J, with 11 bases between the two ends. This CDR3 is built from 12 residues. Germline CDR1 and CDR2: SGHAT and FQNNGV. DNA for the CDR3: TGTGCCAGCAGCGCCTGGTCTGCCGAGCAGTACTTC. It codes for CASSAWSAEQYF.

The CDR3 protein is CASRGFNGTTEAFF. The CDR3 nucleotides are TGTGCCAGCAGGGGTTTTAACGGGACAACTGAAGCTTTCTTT. The chain links TRBV7-8 to TRBJ1-1; TRBD1 is a possible D gene (6 bases). V lost 6 bases and J lost 5, with 16 bases in between. This CDR3 is built from 14 residues. Germline V gene lookup returns CDR1 SGHVS and CDR2 FQNEAQ. Looking up the rest from reference TRBV7-8 and TRBJ1-1 gives the full variable domain: GAGVSQSPRYKVAKRGQDVALRCDPISGHVSLFWYQQALGQGPEFLTYFQNEAQLDKSGLPSDRFFAERPEGSVSTLKIQRTQQEDSAVYLCASRGFNGTTEAFFGQGTRLTVV.